The present entry profiles one T cell receptor (beta chain) with its context. Its target is not known. V lost 5 bases and J 4 bases, leaving 11 bases between the germline ends. This CDR3 spans 13 amino acids. Germline CDR1 SGHAT, CDR2 FQNNGV. These data come from a study of T cells in localized non-small cell lung cancer. The repertoire was sequenced with immunoSEQ multiplex PCR; TCRdb's copy has only in-frame clones and lacks some. The sample has approximately 64,000 clones; about 90% are singletons. General study results and limits: Exceeding tumor, uninvolved adjacent lung had the highest T cell clonality. Out of the top 100 tumor clones, a median roughly 52 were seen in adjacent lung. Heterogeneity remains possible because sequencing was limited to only one tumor region.

This chain joins TRBV11-2 and TRBJ1-1; the D is unclear. The material was peripheral blood, obtained before any cancer treatment. The clonotype was recovered from a woman aged 40-69 years with stage I lung adenocarcinoma. The CDR3 nucleotides are TGTGCCAGCAGCCCCGGAAGTGGCACTGAAGCTTTCTTT. It is translated as CASSPGSGTEAFF.